Below, 9 T cell receptor beta chains from the same sample are listed, as sequenced in a study of blood T cell repertoires in COVID-19. Measured with immunoSEQ multiplex PCR; TCRdb has only the in-frame clones, and not every one. This sample yields about 110,000 clones, of which just over 70% are seen a single time; around 1.7% belongs to the top ten. Material: peripheral blood. The origin of the receptors is a woman aged 40 to 50 with acute or convalescent COVID-19.

This rearrangement joins TRBV12-1 to TRBJ2-2; TRBD2 is taken as the D call from the table, unchecked against the DNA. TRBV12-1 is shown as a pseudogene. The CDR3 consists of 15 residues. The CDR3 is CASSPRRPGTGELFF. The CDR3 nucleotides read TGTGCCAGCAGCCCCCGTCGGCCGGGCACCGGGGAGCTGTTTTTT.

This clone has only one observation. CDR3 bases: TGCAGCGCCTCCCTAACAGCGGGGAAATCAGATACGCAGTATTTT. Residues: CSASLTAGKSDTQYF. V gene TRBV29-1 combines with J gene TRBJ2-3, with TRBD2 matching over 7 bases. The CDR3 runs 15 residues. The V gene end was trimmed by 7 bases and the J gene end by 4 bases; junction bases not matched to a gene: 14. Germline values: CDR1 SQVTM, CDR2 ANQGSEA.

In regard to this clone: One end of the junction does not line up with germline, which may come from a read error. The CDR3 bases are TGCAGTGCTAGACTGAGGGCCGACTTT. Amino acids: CSARLRADF. The chain combines TRBV20-1 with TRBJ1-1; D not certain. The CDR3 runs 9 residues. The germline V gene encodes CDR1 DFQATT and CDR2 SNEGSKA (reference sequence).

The sample holds a few counts of this clone. CDR3 nucleotide sequence: TGTGCCAGCAGCCGCGGGGTTGGAAACACCATATATTTT. It specifies CASSRGVGNTIYF. V gene TRBV14 combines with J gene TRBJ1-3; D gene ambiguous. V lost 4 bases to trimming and J lost 3 bases, with 7 bases between them. Germline values: CDR1 SGHDN, CDR2 FVKESK. The CDR3 length is 13 residues.

As concerns this clone: One end of the junction varies from germline; a read error may be responsible. The V gene is TRBV28, the J gene TRBJ1-1, with unresolved D. Germline V lookup: CDR1 MDHEN, CDR2 SYDVKM. The CDR3 is 15 residues long. CDR3 DNA sequence: TGTGCCAGCAGTTCTCAAATGTCCGCCGGCCGCCAAGAGGCCTTT. It codes for CASSSQMSAGRQEAF.

The chain combines TRBV7-2 with TRBJ1-3; no clear D gene. V was pared by 3 bases and J by 4 bases, with 4 bases between. Germline lookup yields CDR1 SGHTA and CDR2 FQGNSA. The CDR3 runs to 12 residues. In DNA, the CDR3 is TGTGCCAGCAGCTTTCAGGGAAACACCATATATTTT. It specifies CASSFQGNTIYF.

The DNA for the CDR3 is TGTGCCAGCAGTTTAGGAGTCAATCAGCCCCAGCATTTT. It codes for CASSLGVNQPQHF. The rearrangement uses TRBV12-3 or TRBV12-4 and TRBJ1-5, with D hard to call. This CDR3 region has 13 residues. The germline V and J ends were trimmed by 1 base and 3 bases, with 4 bases remaining between them.

The V gene is TRBV28, the J gene TRBJ2-2, with D perhaps matching TRBD2 (6 bases). The germline V gene encodes CDR1 MDHEN and CDR2 SYDVKM. The CDR3 is made up of 14 amino acids. Trimming took off 6 bases at V and 3 bases at J, with 11 bases between the two ends. Here the CDR3 DNA reads TGTGCCAGCAGAGGAGGGGTCGACACCGGGGAGCTGTTTTTT. Translating it yields CASRGGVDTGELFF.

The chain uses TRBV6-5 and TRBJ1-6; D unresolved. Trimming took off 3 bases at V and 7 bases at J, with 10 bases between the two ends. The CDR3 spans 14 residues. Germline V lookup: CDR1 MNHEY, CDR2 SVGAGI. The CDR3 DNA follows: TGTGCCAGCAGTTATGAGGGCGGGAATTCACCCCTCCACTTT. Its protein product is CASSYEGGNSPLHF.